This T cell receptor beta chain was sequenced in a study of blood T cell repertoires in COVID-19. On the study more broadly: Material from acute and convalescent COVID-19 was sourced from the United States, Italy and Spain.

Ages ranged from roughly 18 to 100 years, with residence in approximately 25 US areas. Participants' own reports of clinical history determined their cohort assignment. V lost 6 bases, J lost 7 bases, and 8 bases stayed unmatched. The germline CDR1 and CDR2 sequences are MDHEN and SYDVKM. The CDR3 extends over 14 amino acids. Only in-frame clones appear in the TCRdb table, and some are missing; sequencing was by immunoSEQ multiplex PCR. The sample shows roughly 250,000 clones, approximately 90% of them seen only once. This clone was seen a single time. This TCR was sampled from a woman aged 35 to 49 with acute COVID-19. The chain links TRBV28 to TRBJ1-5; 8 nucleotides agree with TRBD1. The sequencing sample was made of PBMCs or T cells enriched from blood (not recorded which). The DNA of the CDR3 is TGTGCCAGCAGCAAGGACAGGGTGGGGCAGCCCCAGCATTTT. It is translated as CASSKDRVGQPQHF.